This T cell receptor beta chain originates from a study of PD-L1 blockade in urothelial cancer. Overall study: Atezolizumab was started by patients in the mid-2010s at 1,200 mg intravenously every 3 weeks. Male patients with bladder-origin urothelial cancer numbered twenty-five of 29. After treatment start, blood was analyzed at 3 weeks (second dose) and at 6 weeks.

This clone turned up a few times. The time point is: pretreatment peripheral blood. The germline CDR1 and CDR2 sequences are SGHVS and FQNEAQ. The CDR3 has 13 residues. V dropped 2 bases and J dropped 6 bases, with 11 bases sitting between them. TCRdb's copy holds only in-frame clones and misses some; the assay was immunoSEQ multiplex PCR. The table shows tens of thousands of clones, with 84% occurring only once. The V gene is TRBV7-8, the J gene TRBJ2-7; the D gene is possibly TRBD1 (6 bases). The sequence was obtained from a man in his sixties with urothelial cancer. The source was PBMCs, collected around atezolizumab (anti-PD-L1) treatment. The DNA for the CDR3 is TGTGCCAGCAGCTTAAACAGGGTATTCGAGCAGTACTTC. The encoded protein is CASSLNRVFEQYF.